This entry is about one T cell receptor (beta chain). This clone's antigen is unknown. There are no base qualities to consult, and no much larger clone falls within one base. Receptor amplification or capture employed the immunoSEQ multiplex PCR assay. For the multiplex PCR, a mixture combining 60 forward primers for TCR Vbeta segments and 13 reverse primers for TCR Jbeta segments was used. Amplification of the CDR3 region of rearranged TCR beta genes was performed with a multiplex PCR assay on genomic DNA. The Illumina HiSeq System was used to sequence the amplified TCR beta libraries as 87-base-pair reads. The paper's processing steps were these. A later analysis tallied tens of millions of unique TCR beta chains across the roughly 610 repertoires, and about 12 million of those chains were shared by two or more donors. Raw reads were error-corrected and collapsed into unique sequences by a nearest-neighbor algorithm in which closely related sequences were merged to remove PCR and sequencing errors. To assign V, D and J gene segments, CDR3 sequences were aligned to IMGT reference sequences. For a sequence to be retained, a match of at least six nucleotides to both a V gene segment and a J gene segment was required. A rearrangement was called productive if the CDR3 had no stop codons and remained in frame with V and J, and every other rearrangement was called non-productive. Following IMGT convention, CDR3 was defined as the stretch from the second conserved V-encoded cysteine to the conserved J-encoded phenylalanine. The earlier analysis of fewer than 700 of the donors excluded sequences that lacked an unambiguous match to a single V gene segment. In an earlier analysis of 587 of the donors, a V segment was called functional when productive rearrangements were above 56.7%, and segregating when the standard deviation between donors exceeded 5%. A statistical classification framework was built for diagnosing cytomegalovirus status from the catalog of TCR beta chain sequences. In a later analysis, V and J genes were assigned by comparing TCR nucleotide sequences against IMGT/GENE-DB human TR gene sequences. In a later analysis, CDR3 sequences and most-parsimonious VDJ recombination scenarios were assigned using the TCRdist pipeline. In a later analysis, each TCR beta chain was defined by its CDR3 amino acid sequence together with its V-gene family, and reads lacking a unique V-gene family were excluded. As a way to deal with suspected cross-contamination and a sequencing artifact, a later analysis dropped approximately 570 nucleotide sequences that were highly shared and had low generation probability. For each public chain, a later analysis derived a clonal expansion index from normalized ranks of inferred template counts within each repertoire. In a later analysis, generation probabilities were computed with a VDJ recombination model fitted to out-of-frame rearrangements, and the resulting probabilities were checked against IGoR. In a later analysis, hypergeometric tests were used to score TCR-TCR, TCR-HLA and TCR-CMV co-occurrence, with a repertoire-size bias correction applied to TCR pairs. False discovery rates were estimated in a later analysis by permuting HLA or CMV assignments 20 times. In a later analysis, co-occurring TCRs were grouped with DBSCAN, and TCRdist sequence similarity was added when clustering was performed within HLA-allele-positive subsets. Repertoires with fewer than 30,000 or more than 120,000 public chains were left out of co-occurrence clustering, as were a handful of repertoires with anomalous nucleotide sharing. TCRdb holds this immuneACCESS table with in-frame rearrangements only. Some clones are missing; in checked studies, unresolved V genes explain under half, and the rest has no known cause. Clone size and the V and J calls come from that table; the DNA yielded D and trimming. This sample holds more than 80,000 clones; less than 85% were observed only once. The top ten constitute around 19% of the sample.

The data stem from a study of cytomegalovirus exposure and HLA in healthy donors (dated by TCRdb to the late 2010s). For context, the study as a whole: An earlier analysis of approximately 640 of the donors reported 250 to 300 Gb of sequence data and more than 90 million unique TCR beta sequences from around 200 million T cells. An early release covering approximately 600 HLA-typed donors comprised approximately 300 gigabases of sequencing data and around 80 million unique TCR sequences. Of the 398 genotyped donors, 80% to 90% were placed in the genetic ancestry cluster associated with self-reported Caucasian donors. The study was designed to test whether signatures of past pathogen exposure could be identified by cataloging public T cell receptors. The study profiled the T cell repertoires of hundreds of subjects by immunosequencing and related them to cytomegalovirus serostatus. Besides the first cohort of 550 to 750 subjects, a separate validation cohort made up of 90 to 150 different subjects was used. The study combined high-throughput TCR immunosequencing, statistical association of individual TCRs with disease status, and machine learning to predict cytomegalovirus infection status. A later analysis re-examined previously published TCR beta repertoires from more than 650 donors and added high-resolution HLA genotyping to investigate patterns of TCR occurrence. The later analysis used no new phenotypic data to find candidate immune exposures, relying instead on TCR beta sequences and their occurrence across donors. To decide whether each TCR beta V gene segment behaved as functional or pseudogenic, an earlier analysis of some 580 of the donors relied on high-throughput TCR beta sequencing. Donor age, sex, ethnicity and CMV serostatus were compiled alongside the repertoire data. A later genetic analysis used genome-wide SNP genotypes for about 65% of the 666 donors, treating that subset as a discovery cohort. Every discovery cohort repertoire had been produced on one sequencing platform. Both class I and class II loci were covered by HLA typing, at four-digit resolution. Typing coverage differed by locus: A, B, C, DRB1 and DQB1 were typed in about 629-640 donors, DQA1 in roughly 510, DPA1 in roughly 590, and DPB1 in roughly 450. About 5 DR-DQ haplotypes were handled as single units for association and clustering, since linkage in the cohort was strong. On average, roughly 250,000 unique TCR beta nucleotide sequences were sequenced per donor among 300 to 500 genotyped donors of the cohort, with 15% to 20% of those sequences being non-productive. Paper-wide results and their limitations: Across donors, most TCR sequences were observed very rarely, whereas some public TCRs were present in many individuals. A later analysis found that TCR association rates varied across HLA loci, with DRB1 alleles showing the most associated TCRs and HLA-C alleles the fewest. Strong co-occurrence of HLA alleles, especially DR and DQ, made assigning TCR associations to individual alleles difficult. Because some donors lacked HLA typing at each locus, the association tests relied only on the typed subset. Broadly in line with IMGT annotations, most TCR beta V segments showed up in productive rearrangements about 87% or about 30% of the time in an earlier analysis of a few hundred of the donors. In a later genetic analysis, fewer N-insertions in productive TCRs were reported among donors in an Asian-associated ancestry cluster than the roughly 640-donor mean. A cluster of highly shared sequence variants was judged likely to be a technical artifact of the sequencing pipeline. Specific HLA alleles were associated with 15,000 to 20,000 TCR beta sequences at a false discovery rate of 0.05 in a later analysis. A later analysis found that HLA-associated TCR beta chains were more clonally expanded and had lower generation probabilities than equally common non-associated chains. Linkage disequilibrium might explain the correlated functional status among segregating V segments, but an unknown experimental factor could not be excluded. In vitro tests confirmed that a few of the cytomegalovirus-associated TCR beta chains recognize cytomegalovirus antigens. A later analysis reported that several top co-occurrence clusters appeared linked to parvovirus B19, influenza, CMV and Epstein-Barr virus. The classifier was reported to diagnose cytomegalovirus status with high specificity and sensitivity in both the original cohort and the validation cohort. This cohort had only TCR beta chains sequenced, and the lack of alpha or paired-chain data limited which features could be detected. The authors suggested that the approach could potentially be generalized to other disease states and immunological phenotypes. The earlier analysis of fewer than 750 of the donors excluded approximately 15 rarely observed V segments, including chromosome 9 orphons, because counts were too low. The study gave a list of 150 to 200 TCR beta chains associated with cytomegalovirus. The presence/absence analyses assumed that sequencing depth was roughly uniform across donors, and that assumption may not be true. According to a later analysis, most CMV-associated TCR beta chains appeared to be HLA-restricted, and the HLA associations seemed to be driven largely by CMV exposure. An association between a missense DCLRE1C variant and V-gene and J-gene trimming of TCR beta chains was found in a later genetic analysis and replicated in an independent cohort. Immune exposure information for the cohort was limited to CMV serostatus. A further reported finding was that TCR beta sequences accurately predicted the HLA-A and HLA-B alleles for most subjects in the first cohort.

The cohort was made up of hundreds of healthy bone marrow donors. Cohort members were all nominally healthy when sampled, although unrecorded immune exposures were likely present. The donor tested CMV seropositive and was one of the 289 seropositive cohort members. A peripheral blood sample was provided by each donor, and peripheral blood mononuclear cells were used for TCR beta sequencing. Genomic DNA extraction from the blood cell samples was performed with the Qiagen DNeasy Blood Extraction Kit. The TCR originated in a woman in her fifties or sixties in good health and CMV-seropositive. The sequenced sample consisted of PBMCs.

This receptor has the CDR3 CASSYSIRVTDTQYF. The sequenced DNA: TGTGCCAGCAGTTACTCGATACGGGTCACAGATACGCAGTATTTT. The chain employs TRBV6-7 and TRBJ2-3; the D gene is unclear. TRBV6-7 is classed as an ORF, of uncertain function. Cut back by 0 bases and 2 bases, the V and J ends lie 9 bases apart. Inclusive of the bounding cysteine and phenylalanine, the CDR3 is 15 residues long. The entry retains the CDR3 DNA only, 45 bases that are in frame from base 1.